The TCR beta chain described here comes from a study of shared clonotypes between healthy human individuals. As concerns this clone: Its antigen is not identified.

The CDR3 length is 15 residues. The germline gives CDR1 MDHEN, CDR2 SYDVKM. V dropped 3 bases and J dropped 3; count of bases not matched to a gene: 5. Only in-frame clones appear in the TCRdb table, and some are missing; sequencing was by immunoSEQ multiplex PCR. The repertoire holds about 2.3 million clones, 85% to 95% seen once, with 0.37% in the top ten. The study separated CD4+ cells into CD45RA+ naive and CD45RA-negative memory subsets. Study conclusions and caveats: Some naive CD4 clonotypes, around 5%, turned up in common across several donors.

V usage is TRBV28 and J usage is TRBJ1-1, with 9 positions matching TRBD1. The sequencing sample was made of naive CD4+ T cells from PBMCs. The subset is: CD45RA+ positively selected. The sequence derives from a man aged 18 to 30 in good health. Some clones in this sample may be carry-over from other donors' samples. The CDR3, as DNA: TGTGCCAGCAGTTTGGGACAGGGACTGTACACTGAAGCTTTCTTT. Residues: CASSLGQGLYTEAFF.